This T cell receptor (beta chain) was sequenced for a study of shared clonotypes between healthy human individuals. Findings and caveats of the study: Apart from blood, nothing was sampled; tissue repertoires likely differ.

Comment on this clone: What it binds is not known.

Naive-designated CD8 cells lacked CD45RO, were positively enriched for CCR7, and omitted terminally differentiated effector memory CD45RA+ cells. The germline CDR1 and CDR2 sequences are SGHTA and FQGNSA. With V trimmed by 7 bases and J by 7 bases, 17 bases remained unmatched. CDR3 length equals 16 residues. Only in-frame clones appear in the TCRdb table, and some are missing; sequencing was by immunoSEQ multiplex PCR. Counted here are millions of clones, about 95% occurring once; the ten biggest clones make up 0.85% to 1.2%. The sequencing sample was made of naive CD8+ T cells sorted from blood. The chain recombines TRBV7-2 with TRBJ2-7, with 9 bases lining up with TRBD1. The TCR sequence derives from a man between 18 and 29 years old in good health. The CDR3 DNA reads TGTGCCAGCATCGATGGTCCAGGGACAGGGAGTCAAGAGCAGTACTTC. It codes for CASIDGPGTGSQEQYF.